A single sample gave rise to the 19 T cell receptor beta chains below, sequenced in a study of blood T cells in healthy people across ages. Then a second PCR, running roughly 7 to 11 cycles, was carried out with a sample-barcoded 5' primer and a J-beta primer mix. TCRdb reprocessed the 5' RACE reads via MiXCR and lists one record per CDR3 protein. The profile shows approximately 1.5 million distinct CDR3 sequences, about 45% of them singletons. The material sequenced was blood. These receptors were taken from a woman aged 18-29 years in good health.

The chain couples TRBV20-1 to TRBJ2-2, with TRBD2 matching 12 bases. This CDR3 comprises 17 residues. CDR1 and CDR2 (germline): DFQATT, SNEGSKA (reference sequence). V shed 1 base, J shed 7 bases, and the junction held 10 bases outside the gene matches. The CDR3 DNA follows: TGCAGTGCTAGAGCACCTAGCGGGAGGGCCTTGGGCGGGGAGCTGTTTTTT. Amino acid sequence: CSARAPSGRALGGELFF.

The V call is TRBV6-6, the J call TRBJ2-4; 9 bases line up with TRBD1. The closer fit of TRBJ2-7 to the DNA end suggests the J call may be wrong. CDR1 and CDR2 from the germline V gene are MNHNY and SVGAGI (reference sequence). This CDR3 is 16 amino acids long. Here the CDR3 reads CASTERIGTGTYEQYF. CDR3 in DNA: TGTGCCAGCACCGAACGGATCGGGACAGGGACCTACGAGCAGTACTTC.

The gene calls are TRBV20-1 and TRBJ1-1; 8 bases line up with TRBD1. From germline, CDR1 is DFQATT and CDR2 SNEGSKA (reference sequence). The length of the CDR3 is 16 residues. After removal of 1 base from V and 0 bases from J, the junction contained 7 bases not matched to a gene. The CDR3 nucleotides read TGCAGTGCTAGAGTGAGGACAGGGATCATGAACACTGAAGCTTTCTTT. It encodes CSARVRTGIMNTEAFF.

The CDR3 region has the DNA TGTGCCAGCAGCCATTTCCGGACTAGGGATACGCAGTATTTT. Residues: CASSHFRTRDTQYF. This rearrangement joins TRBV11-2 to TRBJ2-3; 7 nucleotides line up with TRBD2. V trimming: 5 bases; J trimming: 6 bases; junction bases outside the gene matches: 8. This CDR3 has 14 amino acids. Germline assignment: CDR1 SGHAT and CDR2 FQNNGV.

This clonotype was detected only a few times. The chain's CDR3 is CASSLTGGRKGGELFF. CDR3 nucleotides: TGTGCCAGCAGCTTAACGGGCGGGAGAAAGGGCGGGGAGCTGTTTTTT. The chain employs TRBV7-3 and TRBJ2-2; 7 bases agree with TRBD2. The V gene end was trimmed by 0 bases and the J gene end by 7 bases; junction bases not matched to a gene: 8. The CDR3 has 16 residues. Germline V CDR1 and CDR2: SGHTA, FQGTGA.

The chain recombines TRBV27 with TRBJ2-3; D is unresolved. The ends were cut back, 5 bases at V and 1 base at J, with 13 bases in the middle. Germline V gene lookup returns CDR1 MNHEY and CDR2 SMNVEV (reference sequence). This CDR3 comprises 15 residues. CDR3 DNA sequence: TGTGCCAGCAGTCTCCACCTGGAAGGCACAGATACGCAGTATTTT. Its protein product is CASSLHLEGTDTQYF.

The rearrangement joins TRBV15 to TRBJ2-7; 7 nucleotides match TRBD2. This CDR3 has 15 residues. Germline loops: CDR1 LNHNV, CDR2 YYDKDF (reference sequence). Germline trimming cut 0 bases from V and 3 bases from J; bases unmatched to any gene: 5. The CDR3 sequence: CATSRDRGTNYEQYF. The CDR3 nucleotides are TGTGCCACCAGCAGAGATCGTGGGACTAACTACGAGCAGTACTTC.

Here the CDR3 DNA reads TGTGCCAGCAGGGACCGACTTTCGACTAGAAATGAGCAGTTCTTC. This encodes CASRDRLSTRNEQFF. This chain connects TRBV27 to TRBJ2-1, with D possibly TRBD2 on 6 matching bases. V shed 6 bases and J shed 7 bases, with 19 bases lying between them. The CDR3 has 15 amino acids. CDR1 and CDR2 from the germline V gene are MNHEY and SMNVEV (reference sequence).

This clonotype has just a few counts. The CDR3 DNA reads as TGTGCCAGCGATCGCTGGCCTAGCACAGATACGCAGTATTTT. Translating it yields CASDRWPSTDTQYF. The rearrangement uses TRBV27 and TRBJ2-3; no clear D gene. Trimming removed 8 bases at V and 0 bases at J, with 12 bases between. This CDR3 spans 14 amino acids. Per the germline V gene, CDR1 is MNHEY and CDR2 is SMNVEV (reference sequence).

This chain links TRBV7-2 with TRBJ2-7; D is uncertain. V shed 5 bases and J shed 2 bases, with 13 bases lying between them. Germline V gene lookup returns CDR1 SGHTA and CDR2 FQGNSA. CDR3 length equals 14 residues. CDR3 nucleotide sequence: TGTGCCAGCAGCCTAATTTACACGACCTACGAGCAGTACTTC. It codes for CASSLIYTTYEQYF. The variable domain in full, completed from reference TRBV7-2 and TRBJ2-7, reads GAGVSQSPSNKVTEKGKDVELRCDPISGHTALYWYRQSLGQGLEFLIYFQGNSAPDKSGLPSDRFSAERTGGSVSTLTIQRTQQEDSAVYLCASSLIYTTYEQYFGPGTRLTVT.

This clonotype was found a few times. This chain joins TRBV4-3 and TRBJ1-2, with 8 positions matching TRBD1. The CDR3 consists of 16 residues. Germline-derived CDR1 and CDR2 are LGHNA and YSLEER. Germline trimming cut 0 bases from V and 8 bases from J; bases unmatched to any gene: 11. The CDR3 region has the DNA TGCGCCAGCAGCCAAGAATGGTCAGGGGGCGCGCGGGGCTACACCTTC. Protein: CASSQEWSGGARGYTF.

The chain joins TRBV5-1 to TRBJ2-1; 12 nucleotides agree with TRBD2. Germline V CDR1 and CDR2: SGHRS, YFSETQ. V was clipped by 4 bases and J by 9 bases; unmatched bases: 8. This CDR3 has 15 residues. The DNA of the CDR3 is TGCGCCAGCAGCCCCCCTAGCGGGGGGGCAAGTGAGCAGTTCTTC. This encodes CASSPPSGGASEQFF.

This clonotype has more than one count but fewer than ten. The chain is built from TRBV6-1 and TRBJ2-1, with 7 bases aligning to TRBD2. The CDR3 sequence is 15 residues long. Per the germline V gene, CDR1 is MNHNS and CDR2 is SASEGT. V shed 8 bases, J shed 0 bases, and the junction held 7 bases outside the gene matches. CDR3 amino acids: CASGRDYSSYNEQFF. For the CDR3, the DNA is TGTGCCAGCGGAAGGGACTACAGCTCCTACAATGAGCAGTTCTTC.

The chain uses TRBV9 and TRBJ2-7; D is possibly TRBD1 or TRBD2 (5 bases each). Trimming left V 0 bases short and J 7 bases short, with 20 bases between. The CDR3 is 16 residues long. CDR1 SGDLS and CDR2 YYNGEE come from the germline V gene. CDR3 in DNA: TGTGCCAGCAGCGTAGTGTCAGGGAGAACCTACAATGAGCAGTACTTC. This translates into CASSVVSGRTYNEQYF. Full variable domain (outside the CDR3, taken from reference TRBV9 and TRBJ2-7): DSGVTQTPKHLITATGQRVTLRCSPRSGDLSVYWYQQSLDQGLQFLIQYYNGEERAKGNILERFSAQQFPDLHSELNLSSLELGDSALYFCASSVVSGRTYNEQYFGPGTRLTVT.

This chain joins TRBV7-9 and TRBJ1-6; TRBD1 is a possible D gene (6 bases). The CDR3 spans 14 residues. The germline V gene has CDR1 SEHNR and CDR2 FQNEAQ (reference sequence). V lost 5 bases and J lost 6, with 11 bases in between. This CDR3 is CASSPGTRNSPLHF. The CDR3, as DNA: TGTGCCAGCAGCCCCGGGACACGTAATTCACCCCTCCACTTT.

J is TRBJ2-3 and V is TRBV7-2; D perhaps matches TRBD2 (5 bases). Trimming removed 1 base at V and 2 bases at J, with 13 bases between. Germline V gene sequence: CDR1 SGHTA, CDR2 FQGNSA. This CDR3 has 16 amino acids. The CDR3: CASSLGSGRNTDTQYF. The CDR3 bases are TGTGCCAGCAGCTTAGGATCGGGAAGGAACACAGATACGCAGTATTTT.

The chain combines TRBV7-9 with TRBJ2-5, with unresolved D. The CDR3 covers 13 residues. CDR1 is SEHNR and CDR2 is FQNEAQ in the germline V gene (reference sequence). Trimming stripped 2 bases from V and 11 bases from J, with 15 bases between. CDR3 in amino acids: CASSLTLSGGQYF. DNA for the CDR3: TGTGCCAGCAGCTTAACACTATCGGGTGGGCAGTACTTC. Looking up the rest from reference TRBV7-9 and TRBJ2-5 gives the full variable domain: DTGVSQNPRHKITKRGQNVTFRCDPISEHNRLYWYRQTLGQGPEFLTYFQNEAQLEKSRLLSDRFSAERPKGSFSTLEIQRTEQGDSAMYLCASSLTLSGGQYFGPGTRLLVL.

The chain uses TRBV6-1 and TRBJ1-2, with 12 positions matching TRBD1. CDR3 length: 17 amino acids. The V and J ends lost 6 bases and 5 bases, in that order; junction bases with no gene match: 13. Germline V gene data show CDR1 as MNHNS and CDR2 as SASEGT. The CDR3 loop is CASSPAGQGALNYGYTF. The CDR3 coding sequence is TGTGCCAGCAGCCCGGCGGGACAGGGGGCGCTGAATTATGGCTACACCTTC.

This rearrangement joins TRBV4-1 to TRBJ2-2; D not resolved. The CDR3 is made up of 15 amino acids. Germline V gene lookup returns CDR1 MGHRA and CDR2 YSYEKL. V gave up 0 bases and J gave up 3 bases, with 8 bases separating them. The CDR3 DNA reads as TGCGCCAGCAGCCAAGATAAACAGTACACCGGGGAGCTGTTTTTT. Protein: CASSQDKQYTGELFF.